The 21 T cell receptor beta chains below all came from one sample that was sequenced in a study of tumor-infiltrating lymphocytes in primary liver carcinoma. TCR beta cDNA came from roughly 450 ng total RNA, primed with a constant-region primer. Amplification in three nested multiplex PCR rounds with slightly modified ARM-PCR gave rise to TCR beta libraries. Rounds one and two of PCR, each of roughly 10 cycles, were primed with TRBV1-TRBV30 forward primers and a C-beta reverse primer. TCRdb re-called the multiplex PCR reads through MiXCR, storing one row per CDR3 protein. Here the sample spans about 320,000 distinct CDR3 sequences, roughly 60% being singletons. It was unsorted whole blood that yielded blood RNA, and germline DNA was also extracted. The specimen sequenced was peripheral blood. Receptors originate from a man between 40 and 49 years old with primary liver carcinoma and hepatitis B virus infection.

In this sample, this clonotype turned up many times. The chain has TRBV5-6 and TRBJ1-6, with D possibly being TRBD1 (6 bases). CDR3 length equals 15 residues. V was clipped by 2 bases and J by 4 bases, with 10 bases between them. In germline, CDR1 is SGHDT, CDR2 YYEEEE. CDR3 DNA: TGTGCCAGCAGCTTCTCAGGGGTGTATAATTCACCCCTCCACTTT. It encodes CASSFSGVYNSPLHF. The whole variable domain, filled in from reference TRBV5-6 and TRBJ1-6, reads DAGVTQSPTHLIKTRGQQVTLRCSPKSGHDTVSWYQQALGQGPQFIFQYYEEEERQRGNFPDRFSGHQFPNYSSELNVNALLLGDSALYLCASSFSGVYNSPLHFGNGTRLTVT.

This clonotype was detected only a few times. The chain has TRBV7-9 and TRBJ2-7; 7 bases are shared with TRBD2. The CDR3 is 14 amino acids. Germline CDR1 is SEHNR and CDR2 is FQNEAQ (reference sequence). With 3 bases clipped from V and 6 bases from J, the junction kept 8 bases outside the gene matches. Written as DNA, the CDR3 is TGTGCCAGCAGCTTTACAGCGGGGTCTGCCGAGCAGTACTTC. Translated: CASSFTAGSAEQYF.

Of note for this clonotype: The junction does not match germline at one end; this may be a read error. The chain combines TRBV11-1 with TRBJ2-1, with D perhaps TRBD2 (5 bases). The CDR3 has 14 amino acids. From germline, CDR1 is SGHAT and CDR2 FQDESV (reference sequence). Written as DNA, the CDR3 is TGTACCAGCTGGCCATCAGCGGATTACAATGAGCAGTTCTTC. Translating it yields CTSWPSADYNEQFF.

Worth noting for this clonotype: One base away lies a much larger clone, so this may be a sequencing read error. The V and J genes are TRBV29-1 and TRBJ2-2; D is unresolved. Germline V lookup: CDR1 SQVTM, CDR2 ANQGSEA. The ends were cut back, 7 bases at V and 0 bases at J, with 12 bases in the middle. The length of the CDR3 is 14 residues. In DNA form, the CDR3 reads TGCAGCGCTGCTAAAGGAGCGAACACCGGGGAGCTGTTTTTT. Protein product: CSAAKGANTGELFF.

Notes on this clonotype: The junction departs from germline at one end; a sequencing error may be responsible. The J gene is TRBJ2-2, the V gene TRBV6-2 or TRBV6-3; the D gene is possibly TRBD1 (5 bases). The CDR3 has 14 residues. CDR1 is MNHEY and CDR2 is SVGEGT in the germline V gene. CDR3 nucleotides: TGTGCCGGCAGCCGGACACGGAGCCTCGGGGAGCTGTTTTTT. Its translation: CAGSRTRSLGELFF.

As to this clonotype: At one end the junction does not follow the germline gene, possibly because of a read error. The J gene is TRBJ2-7, the V gene TRBV12-3 or TRBV12-4; D not resolved. This CDR3 spans 13 amino acids. The CDR3 is CASREAWFYELYF. The CDR3 DNA reads as TGTGCCAGCAGGGAAGCATGGTTCTACGAGCTGTACTTC.

The rearrangement links TRBV4-1 to TRBJ2-7; D is perhaps TRBD1 or TRBD2 (7 bases each). The CDR3 sequence is 15 residues long. V dropped 4 bases and J dropped 4 bases, with 17 bases sitting between them. Germline assignment: CDR1 MGHRA and CDR2 YSYEKL. CDR3 sequence (DNA): TGCGCCAGCAGCCGTCCCAGGGGGGGAACGTACGAGCAGTACTTC. Translated: CASSRPRGGTYEQYF.

Comment on this clonotype: It may be a read error: a sequence one base away is much more abundant. J is TRBJ2-7 and V is TRBV4-3; D gene ambiguous. Looked up from germline, CDR1 is LGHNA and CDR2 is YSLEER. The CDR3 is 12 residues long. The CDR3 coding sequence is TGCGCCAGCAGCCAAGACGAAAACGAGGAGTACTTC. Protein product: CASSQDENEEYF.

For this clonotype: This may arise from a read error, as a much more abundant clone is one base away. This chain joins TRBV4-1 and TRBJ2-7; 10 bases are a match to TRBD1. The germline CDR1 and CDR2 sequences are MGHRA and YSYEKL. The CDR3 runs 16 residues. The CDR3 region has the DNA TGCGCCAACAGCCAAGATCGGACAGGGGGCTCCTACGAGCAGTACTTC. Amino acids: CANSQDRTGGSYEQYF.

This clonotype was seen a few times. The junction shows a germline mismatch at one end, possibly a read error. The rearrangement uses TRBV29-1 and TRBJ2-3; D uncertain. Germline CDR1 reads SQVTM; CDR2 reads ANQGSEA. This CDR3 region has 12 residues. CDR3 in amino acids: CSVEKPGDTLYF. CDR3 in DNA: TGCAGCGTTGAGAAGCCCGGAGATACGCTGTATTTT.

A note on this clonotype: A read error may be the cause here, since a much bigger clone is one base away. V is TRBV4-1 and J is TRBJ1-6; D is uncertain. Germline CDR1 is MGHRA and CDR2 is YSYEKL. This CDR3 has 16 residues. This CDR3 reads CGSSQDFDMWNSPLHF. The CDR3 region has the DNA TGCGGCAGCAGCCAAGATTTCGACATGTGGAATTCACCCCTCCACTTT.

This chain joins TRBV5-1 and TRBJ2-1; no clear D. Looked up from germline, CDR1 is SGHRS and CDR2 is YFSETQ. This CDR3 has 15 residues. With 2 bases removed from V and 1 base from J, the gap between germline ends came to 10 bases. CDR3: CASSLGVESYNEQFF. Written as DNA, the CDR3 is TGCGCCAGCAGCTTAGGAGTAGAGTCCTACAATGAGCAGTTCTTC. Based on the CDR3 plus reference TRBV5-1 and TRBJ2-1, the full variable domain is KAGVTQTPRYLIKTRGQQVTLSCSPISGHRSVSWYQQTPGQGLQFLFEYFSETQRNKGNFPGRFSGRQFSNSRSEMNVSTLELGDSALYLCASSLGVESYNEQFFGPGTRLTVL.

On this clonotype: This may arise from a read error, as a much more abundant clone is one base away. The chain joins TRBV6-1 to TRBJ2-5; no reliable D call. V dropped 4 bases and J dropped 1 base, with 16 bases sitting between them. Germline V gene lookup returns CDR1 MNHNS and CDR2 SASEGT. The CDR3 has 16 amino acids. CDR3 DNA sequence: TGTGCCAGCAGTGTGGCGGCTGGAGAGGCCCAAGAGACCCAGTACTTC. Translating it yields CASSVAAGEAQETQYF.

For this clonotype: Given a much more abundant clone one base away, this may be a read error. The chain links TRBV6-2 or TRBV6-3 to TRBJ2-1; TRBD2 aligns across 7 bases. The CDR3 runs to 11 residues. CDR1 is MNHEY, CDR2 SVGEGT, per germline. In DNA, the CDR3 is TGTACCAGCAGCGGGATGGCGGAGCAGTTCTTC. Protein: CTSSGMAEQFF.

A note on this clonotype: The CDR3 end shows no conserved phenylalanine or tryptophan, and so a read error is likely. The rearrangement uses TRBV11-2 and TRBJ2-7; unclear D gene. V was pared by 3 bases and J by 1 base, with 13 bases between. The CDR3 runs 15 residues. Per germline, CDR1 SGHAT and CDR2 FQNNGV. CDR3 DNA: TGTGCCAGCAGCTTCCGGAACAGACCGTCCTACGAGCAGTACCTC. This sequence encodes CASSFRNRPSYEQYL.

Ten or more counts support this clonotype. The chain is built from TRBV14 and TRBJ2-1; 11 bases map to TRBD2. Germline values: CDR1 SGHDN, CDR2 FVKESK. V lost 0 bases and J lost 7; bases outside the gene matches: 5. CDR3 length equals 16 residues. The CDR3 here is CASSQDLLAGENEQFF. The CDR3 region has the DNA TGTGCCAGCAGCCAAGATCTACTAGCGGGAGAAAATGAGCAGTTCTTC.

In regard to this clonotype: A much larger clone lies a single base off, so this may be a read error. This chain joins TRBV12-3 or TRBV12-4 and TRBJ2-1; D possibly corresponds to TRBD2 (7 bases). The CDR3 is made up of 14 amino acids. CDR3 DNA: TGTGCCAGCAGTTTTGGGGGGGCCGGCAATGAGCAGTCCTTC. This codes for CASSFGGAGNEQSF.

Turning to this clonotype: A much larger clone differs from this one at a single base, so this may be a read error. The chain uses TRBV29-1 and TRBJ2-2; 7 bases fit TRBD2. The CDR3 is 16 residues long. Per germline, CDR1 SQVTM and CDR2 ANQGSEA. CDR3 sequence: CNFLGRGGANTGELFF. As DNA, the CDR3 is TGCAACTTCTTGGGGAGGGGCGGGGCGAACACCGGGGAGCTGTTTTTT.

On this clonotype: The CDR3 does not close with the conserved phenylalanine or tryptophan, likely indicating a read error. V gene TRBV11-3 combines with J gene TRBJ2-1; TRBD2 aligns across 11 bases. V trimming: 1 base; J trimming: 9 bases; junction bases outside the gene matches: 8. CDR1 SGHNT and CDR2 YENEEA come from the germline V gene. The CDR3 is made up of 16 amino acids. The CDR3 loop is CASSLGILAGDGEQFL. The DNA for the CDR3 is TGTGCCAGCAGCTTAGGGATACTAGCGGGAGATGGTGAGCAGTTCCTT.

A word on this clonotype: A much larger clone lies a single base off, so this may be a read error. The J gene is TRBJ1-5, the V gene TRBV29-1, with TRBD1 identical over 7 bases. Germline CDR1 reads SQVTM; CDR2 reads ANQGSEA. CDR3 length: 17 residues. CDR3 DNA sequence: TGCAGCGTTCAAGACAGGGATGATGGTTGGAGCAATCAGCCCCAGCATTTT. This encodes CSVQDRDDGWSNQPQHF.

V gene TRBV7-9 combines with J gene TRBJ1-6, with 9 bases lining up with TRBD1. Germline trimming cut 5 bases from V and 7 bases from J; bases unmatched to any gene: 3. The germline gives CDR1 SEHNR, CDR2 FQNEAQ (reference sequence). The CDR3 is 14 amino acids. CDR3 region: CASSIGQGNSPLHF. The CDR3 DNA reads TGTGCCAGCAGCATCGGACAGGGGAATTCACCCCTCCACTTT.